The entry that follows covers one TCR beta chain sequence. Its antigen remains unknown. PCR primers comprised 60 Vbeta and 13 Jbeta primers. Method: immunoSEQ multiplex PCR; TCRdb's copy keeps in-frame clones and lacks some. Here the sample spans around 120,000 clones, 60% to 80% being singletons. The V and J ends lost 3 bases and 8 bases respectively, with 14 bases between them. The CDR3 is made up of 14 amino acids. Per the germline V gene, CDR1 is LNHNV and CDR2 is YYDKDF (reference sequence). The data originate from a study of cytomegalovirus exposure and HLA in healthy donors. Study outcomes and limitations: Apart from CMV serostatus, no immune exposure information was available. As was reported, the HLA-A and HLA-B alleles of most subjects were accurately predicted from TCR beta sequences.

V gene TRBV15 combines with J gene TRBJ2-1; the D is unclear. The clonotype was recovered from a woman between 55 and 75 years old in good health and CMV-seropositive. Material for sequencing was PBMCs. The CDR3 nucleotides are TGTGCCACCAGCAGCCCCCGCAGTTGGTATGAGCAGTTCTTC. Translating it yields CATSSPRSWYEQFF.